This TCR beta chain was obtained from a study of blood T cell repertoires in COVID-19. Turning to the study itself: Donors in the United States, Italy and Spain gave samples during acute or convalescent COVID-19. Sources were T cells, B-cell-depleted T cells, or PBMCs; the material itself was cDNA or gDNA.

This CDR3 spans 15 amino acids. V was shortened by 5 bases and J by 4 bases, with 15 bases between the two germline ends. CDR1 and CDR2 from the germline V gene are SGHAT and FQNNGV. Under the authors' procedure: Estimation of nucleated cell counts was performed using reference gene primer amplification. Assay used: immunoSEQ multiplex PCR; TCRdb lists only in-frame clones, some missing. The DNA gave D and trimming, while V, J and clone size come from that table. Of roughly 90,000 clones listed, around 85% are singletons. The genes are TRBV11-2 and TRBJ1-3; TRBD1 might be the D (6 bases). Sequencing was performed on peripheral blood. The sequence came from a man aged 50-60 years with acute or convalescent COVID-19. The CDR3 coding sequence is TGTGCCAGCAGCCCAGGAACAGGGCCCGGAAACACCATATATTTT. It is translated as CASSPGTGPGNTIYF.